This T cell receptor (beta chain) was identified during a study of metastatic and nonmetastatic thyroid tumors. Concerning this clone: Given a much more abundant clone one base away, this may be a read error.

Patients were all untreated before their thyroid surgery. TCRdb reanalyzed the PCR reads with MiXCR. Found here are roughly 63,000 clones, around 15% of them singletons; the top ten hold roughly a tenth. The V and J ends lost 6 bases and 8 bases respectively, with 15 bases between them. The CDR3 extends over 13 amino acids. Germline loops: CDR1 SGHDT, CDR2 YYEEEE. The chain couples TRBV5-6 to TRBJ1-5; D not resolved. The source material was blood. The receptor was isolated from a male donor with papillary thyroid cancer or a benign thyroid nodule (not recorded which). Some clones in this sample may be carry-over from other donors' samples. CDR3 region: CASTSQCAEPQHF. The CDR3 nucleotides are TGTGCCAGCACCTCACAGTGTGCAGAGCCCCAGCATTTT.